The 23 T cell receptor beta chains presented below share a single source sample, sequenced in a study of cytomegalovirus exposure and HLA in healthy donors. PCR employed 60 Vbeta and 13 Jbeta primers. Libraries were prepared by immunoSEQ multiplex PCR; TCRdb keeps only in-frame clonotypes and omits some of them. The table has about 130,000 clones, approximately 80% seen once. The sample comprised PBMCs. Every receptor here comes from a woman aged 40-49 years in good health and CMV-seropositive.

The CDR3 here is CASRGLAYGYTF. The CDR3, as DNA: TGTGCCAGCAGGGGCCTGGCTTATGGCTACACCTTC. V is TRBV6-5 and J is TRBJ1-2, with D uncertain. CDR3 length: 12 residues. V was pared by 6 bases and J by 5 bases, with 10 bases between. CDR1 MNHEY and CDR2 SVGAGI come from the germline V gene.

The J gene is TRBJ1-2, the V gene TRBV6-4; 9 positions agree with TRBD1. Germline values: CDR1 MRHNA, CDR2 SNTAGT. The CDR3 has 14 amino acids. V lost 5 bases, J lost 7 bases, and 8 bases stayed unmatched. CDR3 residues: CASSPTGGAGGYTF. CDR3 in DNA: TGTGCCAGCAGTCCTACAGGGGGCGCAGGTGGCTACACCTTC.

This chain links TRBV4-1 with TRBJ2-3; 7 bases fit TRBD1. Trimming cost V 4 bases and J 1 base; bases outside gene matches: 5. Germline loops: CDR1 MGHRA, CDR2 YSYEKL. This CDR3 region has 15 residues. CDR3 sequence (DNA): TGCGCCAGCAGCCTAGGAGACAGGGGCACAGATACGCAGTATTTT. Amino acid sequence: CASSLGDRGTDTQYF.

This sequence joins TRBV5-1 and TRBJ2-1; D perhaps matches TRBD2 (6 bases). Germline lookup yields CDR1 SGHRS and CDR2 YFSETQ. The CDR3 has 15 residues. The V and J ends lost 0 bases and 4 bases respectively, with 11 bases between them. In DNA, the CDR3 is TGCGCCAGCAGCTTGGGAGGGAGGTATTACAATGAGCAGTTCTTC. Translation gives CASSLGGRYYNEQFF. The full variable domain, with the rest looked up from reference TRBV5-1 and TRBJ2-1, is KAGVTQTPRYLIKTRGQQVTLSCSPISGHRSVSWYQQTPGQGLQFLFEYFSETQRNKGNFPGRFSGRQFSNSRSEMNVSTLELGDSALYLCASSLGGRYYNEQFFGPGTRLTVL.

The genes are TRBV9 and TRBJ1-1; TRBD1 might be the D (6 bases). Trimming shortened V by 0 bases and J by 9 bases, and 12 bases separated the two germline ends. This CDR3 contains 13 residues. The germline CDR1 and CDR2 sequences are SGDLS and YYNGEE. CDR3 amino acids: CASSVAGVSKAFF. The DNA for the CDR3 is TGTGCCAGCAGCGTAGCAGGGGTGTCCAAAGCTTTCTTT.

About this clone itself: A read error may account for a junction end that differs from germline. The rearrangement uses TRBV27 and TRBJ1-1; a weak D match, TRBD1 (6 bases). Germline CDR1 MNHEY, CDR2 SMNVEV (reference sequence). The CDR3 length is 14 residues. The CDR3 spells CASNLWGRGTEAFF. DNA of the CDR3: TGTGCCAGCAATTTATGGGGGCGAGGCACTGAAGCTTTCTTT.

The rearrangement links TRBV6-6 to TRBJ1-1, with D unclear. The CDR3 contains 10 residues. Germline values: CDR1 MNHNY, CDR2 SVGAGI (reference sequence). The V end was cut by 2 bases, the J end by 9 bases, with 4 bases between. CDR3 nucleotides: TGTGCCAGCAGTTACCTCCAAGCTTTCTTT. Amino acid sequence: CASSYLQAFF.

The chain recombines TRBV9 with TRBJ1-4; TRBD1 matches 10 bases. Germline CDR1 reads SGDLS; CDR2 reads YYNGEE. V was pared by 5 bases and J by 7 bases, with 5 bases of the junction left unmatched. The CDR3 is 14 amino acids. The CDR3, as DNA: TGTGCCAGCAGTAGACAGGGGGCGCGTGAAAAACTGTTTTTT. Its translation is CASSRQGAREKLFF.

This clone appeared a few times. The chain employs TRBV23-1 and TRBJ2-4; TRBD2 matches 13 bases. TRBV23-1 is designated an ORF whose function remains uncertain. The CDR3 length is 19 residues. J lost 0 bases, V lost 1 base, and 6 bases had no gene match. DNA for the CDR3: TGCGCCAGCAGTCAATTTGTACTAGCGGGAGGGGTAGCCAAAAACATTCAGTACTTC. This encodes CASSQFVLAGGVAKNIQYF.

The chain links TRBV2 to TRBJ1-5, with D possibly TRBD1 on 5 matching bases. CDR1 is SNHLY, CDR2 FYNNEI, per germline. V dropped 5 bases and J dropped 0 bases, with 11 bases sitting between them. The length of the CDR3 is 15 residues. The chain's CDR3 is CASSLTGDSNQPQHF. CDR3 DNA sequence: TGTGCCAGCAGTCTAACGGGGGATAGCAATCAGCCCCAGCATTTT.

This chain connects TRBV7-9 to TRBJ2-3; 11 bases align to TRBD2. V lost 5 bases and J lost 3; bases outside the gene matches: 4. Germline CDR1 SEHNR, CDR2 FQNEAQ (reference sequence). There are 15 residues in the CDR3. The CDR3 DNA sequence: TGTGCCAGCAGCATGGGACTAGCGGAAACAGATACGCAGTATTTT. Its protein is CASSMGLAETDTQYF.

The rearrangement links TRBV28 to TRBJ2-3, with D perhaps TRBD2 (7 bases). This CDR3 has 16 amino acids. V was shortened by 8 bases and J by 5 bases, with 23 bases between the two germline ends. Looked up from germline, CDR1 is MDHEN and CDR2 is SYDVKM. The CDR3: CASGEGGGRLGDTQYF. For the CDR3, the DNA is TGTGCCAGCGGGGAGGGGGGGGGCAGACTTGGAGATACGCAGTATTTT.

V usage is TRBV9 and J usage is TRBJ2-1; 11 bases align to TRBD2. The CDR3 has 15 amino acids. Per the germline V gene, CDR1 is SGDLS and CDR2 is YYNGEE. V lost 2 bases to trimming and J lost 8 bases; unmatched junction nucleotides: 6. The CDR3, as DNA: TGTGCCAGCAGCGTCCAACTAGCGGGAGAACATGAGCAGTTCTTC. This gives the protein CASSVQLAGEHEQFF. Combining the CDR3 with reference TRBV9 and TRBJ2-1 gives the whole variable domain DSGVTQTPKHLITATGQRVTLRCSPRSGDLSVYWYQQSLDQGLQFLIQYYNGEERAKGNILERFSAQQFPDLHSELNLSSLELGDSALYFCASSVQLAGEHEQFFGPGTRLTVL.

The V gene is TRBV6-1, the J gene TRBJ2-7, with 13 bases identical to TRBD2. CDR3 size: 17 residues. After removal of 4 bases from V and 7 bases from J, the junction contained 13 bases not matched to a gene. Per germline, CDR1 MNHNS and CDR2 SASEGT. CDR3 residues: CASSGGLAGVPGGEQYF. In DNA form, the CDR3 reads TGTGCCAGCAGTGGAGGACTAGCGGGAGTCCCCGGAGGAGAGCAGTACTTC.

V gene TRBV28 combines with J gene TRBJ2-1, with 9 bases lining up with TRBD2. CDR1 MDHEN and CDR2 SYDVKM come from the germline V gene. The CDR3 extends over 16 amino acids. Trimming removed 3 bases from V and 7 bases from J; junction bases left unmatched: 10. The CDR3: CASSLIGSGSGNEQFF. CDR3 bases: TGTGCCAGCAGTTTGATTGGTAGCGGGAGCGGTAATGAGCAGTTCTTC.

The J gene is TRBJ2-3, the V gene TRBV29-1; 13 bases map to TRBD2. The CDR3 is made up of 16 amino acids. Trimming removed 6 bases from V and 2 bases from J; junction bases left unmatched: 8. Germline V lookup: CDR1 SQVTM, CDR2 ANQGSEA. Here the CDR3 DNA reads TGCAGCGTCGGACACGGACTAGCGGGGGCCACAGATACGCAGTATTTT. Encoded protein: CSVGHGLAGATDTQYF.

V gene TRBV9 combines with J gene TRBJ2-3; 11 nucleotides match TRBD2. In germline, CDR1 is SGDLS, CDR2 YYNGEE. J was trimmed by 6 bases and V by 0 bases; bases with no gene match: 9. This CDR3 is 17 amino acids long. In DNA form, the CDR3 reads TGTGCCAGCAGCGTAGCGGGATCGGGACTAGCGGTTGATACGCAGTATTTT. It yields the protein CASSVAGSGLAVDTQYF. Using reference TRBV9 and TRBJ2-3 for the parts outside the CDR3, the full variable domain is DSGVTQTPKHLITATGQRVTLRCSPRSGDLSVYWYQQSLDQGLQFLIQYYNGEERAKGNILERFSAQQFPDLHSELNLSSLELGDSALYFCASSVAGSGLAVDTQYFGPGTRLTVL.

The chain uses TRBV28 and TRBJ2-7, with 8 bases identical to TRBD1. The J segment lost 4 bases and the V segment lost 3 bases, leaving 11 bases of the junction unmatched. The germline gives CDR1 MDHEN, CDR2 SYDVKM. This CDR3 has 16 residues. CDR3 nucleotides: TGTGCCAGCAGTTTCTTGTCCGGACAGGGTTCATACGAGCAGTACTTC. Its translation is CASSFLSGQGSYEQYF.

The chain has TRBV11-3 and TRBJ2-2; no firm D call. Trimming shortened V by 0 bases and J by 6 bases, and 17 bases separated the two germline ends. The V gene's germline CDR1 is SGHNT and CDR2 YENEEA. The CDR3 runs to 17 residues. Here the CDR3 DNA reads TGTGCCAGCAGCTTAGATGCGCGACACGGTGACCCCGGGGAGCTGTTTTTT. This gives the protein CASSLDARHGDPGELFF.

The chain is built from TRBV25-1 and TRBJ2-3; weak D call: TRBD2 (6 bases). V was cut by 6 bases and J by 4 bases, with 20 bases left in between. Germline V gives CDR1 MGHDK, CDR2 SYGVNS. The CDR3 consists of 16 residues. This CDR3 is CASSDSGDIGADTQYF. The CDR3 region has the DNA TGTGCCAGCAGCGACTCGGGAGATATAGGGGCAGATACGCAGTATTTT. Supplemented by reference TRBV25-1 and TRBJ2-3, the full variable domain reads EADIYQTPRYLVIGTGKKITLECSQTMGHDKMYWYQQDPGMELHLIHYSYGVNSTEKGDLSSESTVSRIRTEHFPLTLESARPSHTSQYLCASSDSGDIGADTQYFGPGTRLTVL.

The chain recombines TRBV7-3 with TRBJ2-1; maybe TRBD1 (6 bases). V was trimmed by 5 bases and J by 9 bases, leaving 11 bases between them. There are 12 residues in the CDR3. Per the germline V gene, CDR1 is SGHTA and CDR2 is FQGTGA. DNA for the CDR3: TGTGCCAGCAGCCCCGGGACAACTGAGCAGTTCTTC. As protein: CASSPGTTEQFF.

This clone was detected only once. V and J are TRBV9 and TRBJ2-1; 10 bases fit TRBD1. The CDR3 is made up of 14 amino acids. CDR1 SGDLS and CDR2 YYNGEE come from the germline V gene. V lost 3 bases and J lost 8; bases outside the gene matches: 5. CDR3 DNA: TGTGCCAGCAGCGCCGGACAGGGGGTATATGAGCAGTTCTTC. Protein product: CASSAGQGVYEQFF.

The chain carries TRBV27 and TRBJ1-2, with TRBD1 matching 7 bases. This CDR3 region has 16 residues. Germline V lookup: CDR1 MNHEY, CDR2 SMNVEV (reference sequence). The V and J ends lost 0 bases and 5 bases, in that order; junction bases with no gene match: 9. In DNA, the CDR3 is TGTGCCAGCAGTTTATCGGGCACTTACAGGGGATATGGCTACACCTTC. It encodes CASSLSGTYRGYGYTF.